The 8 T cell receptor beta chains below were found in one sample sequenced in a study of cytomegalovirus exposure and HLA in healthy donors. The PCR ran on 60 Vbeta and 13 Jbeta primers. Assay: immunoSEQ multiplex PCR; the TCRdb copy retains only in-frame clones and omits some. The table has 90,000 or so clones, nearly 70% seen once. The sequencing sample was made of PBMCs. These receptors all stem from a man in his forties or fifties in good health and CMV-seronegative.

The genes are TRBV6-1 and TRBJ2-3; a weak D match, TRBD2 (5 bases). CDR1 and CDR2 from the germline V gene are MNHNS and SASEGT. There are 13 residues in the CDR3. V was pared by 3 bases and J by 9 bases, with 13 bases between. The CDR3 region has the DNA TGTGCCAGCAGTGAGCGGGCCACAAAAACGCAGTATTTT. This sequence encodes CASSERATKTQYF.

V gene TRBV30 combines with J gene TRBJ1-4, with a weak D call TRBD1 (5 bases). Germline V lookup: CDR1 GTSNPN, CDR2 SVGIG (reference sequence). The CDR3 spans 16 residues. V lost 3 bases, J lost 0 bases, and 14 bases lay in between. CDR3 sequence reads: CAWREGLPTTNEKLFF. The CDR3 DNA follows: TGTGCCTGGAGGGAGGGGCTTCCGACAACTAATGAAAAACTGTTTTTT.

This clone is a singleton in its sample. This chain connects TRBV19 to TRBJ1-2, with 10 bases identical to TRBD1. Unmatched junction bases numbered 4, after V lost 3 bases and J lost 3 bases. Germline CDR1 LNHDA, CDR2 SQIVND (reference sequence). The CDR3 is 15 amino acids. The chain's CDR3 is CASSMPDRGDYGYTF. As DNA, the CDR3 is TGTGCCAGTAGTATGCCGGACAGGGGGGACTATGGCTACACCTTC.

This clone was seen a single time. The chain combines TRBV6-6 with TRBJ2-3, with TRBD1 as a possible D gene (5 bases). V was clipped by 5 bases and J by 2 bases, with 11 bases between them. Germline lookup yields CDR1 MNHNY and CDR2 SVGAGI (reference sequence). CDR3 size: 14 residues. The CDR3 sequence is CASSRAGPTDTQYF. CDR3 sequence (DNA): TGTGCCAGCAGTAGGGCAGGGCCCACAGATACGCAGTATTTT.

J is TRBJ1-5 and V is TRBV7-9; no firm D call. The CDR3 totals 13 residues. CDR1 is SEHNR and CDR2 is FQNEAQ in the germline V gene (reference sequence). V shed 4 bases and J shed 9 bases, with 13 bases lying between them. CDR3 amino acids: CASSWTLEGPQHF. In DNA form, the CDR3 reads TGTGCCAGCAGCTGGACCCTGGAGGGGCCCCAGCATTTT.

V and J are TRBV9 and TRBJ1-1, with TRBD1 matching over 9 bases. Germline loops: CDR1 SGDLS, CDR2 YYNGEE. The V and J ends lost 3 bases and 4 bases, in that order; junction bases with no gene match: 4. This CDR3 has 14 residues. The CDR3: CASSAYRGPTEAFF. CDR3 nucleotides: TGTGCCAGCAGCGCCTACAGGGGGCCCACTGAAGCTTTCTTT.

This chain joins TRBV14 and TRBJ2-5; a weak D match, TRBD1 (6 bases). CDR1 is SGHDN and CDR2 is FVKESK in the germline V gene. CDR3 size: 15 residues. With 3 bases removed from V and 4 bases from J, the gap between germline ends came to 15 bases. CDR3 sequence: CASSQTPSRGETQYF. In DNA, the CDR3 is TGTGCCAGCAGCCAGACCCCCAGCAGGGGAGAGACCCAGTACTTC. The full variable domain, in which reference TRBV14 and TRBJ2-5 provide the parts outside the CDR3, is EAGVTQFPSHSVIEKGQTVTLRCDPISGHDNLYWYRRVMGKEIKFLLHFVKESKQDESGMPNNRFLAERTGGTYSTLKVQPAELEDSGVYFCASSQTPSRGETQYFGPGTRLLVL.

The CDR3 spells CAWGIGKTDTQYF. CDR3 DNA: TGTGCCTGGGGGATCGGGAAAACAGATACGCAGTATTTT. This chain connects TRBV30 to TRBJ2-3; possible D gene TRBD2, 5 bases. The ends were cut back, 5 bases at V and 3 bases at J, with 12 bases in the middle. The CDR3 covers 13 residues. The germline V gene encodes CDR1 GTSNPN and CDR2 SVGIG (reference sequence).